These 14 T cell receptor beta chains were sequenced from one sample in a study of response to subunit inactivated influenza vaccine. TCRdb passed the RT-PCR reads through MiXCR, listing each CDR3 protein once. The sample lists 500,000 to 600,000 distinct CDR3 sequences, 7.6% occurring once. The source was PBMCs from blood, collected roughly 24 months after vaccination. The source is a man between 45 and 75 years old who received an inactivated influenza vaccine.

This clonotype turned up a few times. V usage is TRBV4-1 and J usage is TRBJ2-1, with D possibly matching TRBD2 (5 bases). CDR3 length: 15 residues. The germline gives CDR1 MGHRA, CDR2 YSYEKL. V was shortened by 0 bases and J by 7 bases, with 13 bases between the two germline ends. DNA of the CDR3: TGCGCCAGCAGCCAAGATCGACCAGCGGAGAATGAGCAGTTCTTC. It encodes CASSQDRPAENEQFF.

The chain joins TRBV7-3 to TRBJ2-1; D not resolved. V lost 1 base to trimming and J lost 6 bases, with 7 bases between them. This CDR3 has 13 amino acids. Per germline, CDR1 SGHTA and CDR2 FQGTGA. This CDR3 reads CASSLIGSNEQFF. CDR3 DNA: TGTGCCAGCAGCTTAATCGGAAGCAATGAGCAGTTCTTC.

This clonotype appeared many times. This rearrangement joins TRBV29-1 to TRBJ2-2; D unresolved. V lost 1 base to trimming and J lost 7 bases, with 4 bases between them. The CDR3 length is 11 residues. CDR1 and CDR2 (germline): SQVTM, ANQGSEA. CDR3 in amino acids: CSVEVFGELFF. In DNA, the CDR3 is TGCAGCGTTGAAGTTTTCGGGGAGCTGTTTTTT.

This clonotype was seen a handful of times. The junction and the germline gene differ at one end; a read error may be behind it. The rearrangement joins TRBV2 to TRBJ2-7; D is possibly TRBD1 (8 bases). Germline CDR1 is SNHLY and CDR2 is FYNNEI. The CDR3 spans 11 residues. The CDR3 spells CASSAGGGSLF. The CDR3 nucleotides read TGTGCCAGCAGTGCAGGGGGCGGGAGCCTGTTC.

The CDR3 region has the DNA TGTGCCAGTCAAAGTGACACTGAAGCTTTCTTT. This encodes CASQSDTEAFF. This chain uses TRBV2 with TRBJ1-1; no reliable D call. Germline CDR1 and CDR2: SNHLY and FYNNEI. The V end lost 9 bases, the J end lost 3 bases, and 8 bases lay between the germline ends. The CDR3 has 11 residues.

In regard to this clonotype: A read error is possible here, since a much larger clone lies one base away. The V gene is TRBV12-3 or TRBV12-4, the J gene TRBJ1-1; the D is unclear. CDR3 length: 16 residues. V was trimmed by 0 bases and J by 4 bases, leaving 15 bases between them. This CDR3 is CASSLAPQSGTTEAFF. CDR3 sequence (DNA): TGTGCCAGCAGTTTAGCGCCGCAATCGGGAACCACTGAAGCTTTCTTT.

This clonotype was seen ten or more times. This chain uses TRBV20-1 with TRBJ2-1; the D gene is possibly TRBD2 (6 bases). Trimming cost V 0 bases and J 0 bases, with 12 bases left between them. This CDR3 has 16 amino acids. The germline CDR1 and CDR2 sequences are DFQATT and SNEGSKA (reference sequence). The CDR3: CSARDVRLDSYNEQFF. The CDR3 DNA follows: TGCAGTGCTAGAGATGTGCGACTAGACTCCTACAATGAGCAGTTCTTC.

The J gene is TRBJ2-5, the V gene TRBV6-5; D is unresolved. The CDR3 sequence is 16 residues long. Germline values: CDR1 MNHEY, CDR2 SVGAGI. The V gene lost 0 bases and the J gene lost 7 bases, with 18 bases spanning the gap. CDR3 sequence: CASSYSRGANSWTQYF. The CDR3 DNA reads TGTGCCAGCAGTTACTCGAGAGGCGCTAACTCTTGGACCCAGTACTTC.

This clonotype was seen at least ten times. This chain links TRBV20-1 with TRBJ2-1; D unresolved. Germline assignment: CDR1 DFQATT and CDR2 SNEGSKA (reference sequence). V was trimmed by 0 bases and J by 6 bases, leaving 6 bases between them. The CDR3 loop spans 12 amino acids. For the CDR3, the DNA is TGCAGTGCTAGAGATGGGATCAATGAGCAGTTCTTC. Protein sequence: CSARDGINEQFF.

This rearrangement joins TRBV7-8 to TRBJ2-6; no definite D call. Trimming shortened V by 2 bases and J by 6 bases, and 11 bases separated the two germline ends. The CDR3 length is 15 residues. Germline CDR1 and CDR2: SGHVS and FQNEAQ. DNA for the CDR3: TGTGCCAGCAGCTTACGGCTTCAATCGGCCAACGTCCTGACTTTC. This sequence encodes CASSLRLQSANVLTF.

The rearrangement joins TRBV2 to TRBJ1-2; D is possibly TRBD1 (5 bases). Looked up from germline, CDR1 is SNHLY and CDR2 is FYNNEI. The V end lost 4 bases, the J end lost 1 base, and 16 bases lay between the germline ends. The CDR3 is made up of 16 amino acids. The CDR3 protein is CASSVQARLNNYGYTF. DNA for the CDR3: TGTGCCAGCAGTGTACAGGCTCGACTTAATAACTATGGCTACACCTTC.

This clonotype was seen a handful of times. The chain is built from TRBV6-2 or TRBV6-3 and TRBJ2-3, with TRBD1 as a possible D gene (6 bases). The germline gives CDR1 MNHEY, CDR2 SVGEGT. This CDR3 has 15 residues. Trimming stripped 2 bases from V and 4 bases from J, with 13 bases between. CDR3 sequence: CASSYRTDISDTQYF. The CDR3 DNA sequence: TGTGCCAGCAGTTACAGGACAGATATTTCAGATACGCAGTATTTT.

This chain's CDR3 is CASSYSVGGAVIDTQYF. The CDR3 DNA follows: TGTGCCAGCAGTTACTCGGTCGGGGGGGCCGTGATAGATACGCAGTATTTT. The chain recombines TRBV6-5 with TRBJ2-3; TRBD2 aligns across 8 bases. V shed 0 bases, J shed 5 bases, and the junction held 10 bases outside the gene matches. The germline CDR1 and CDR2 sequences are MNHEY and SVGAGI. This CDR3 spans 17 amino acids.

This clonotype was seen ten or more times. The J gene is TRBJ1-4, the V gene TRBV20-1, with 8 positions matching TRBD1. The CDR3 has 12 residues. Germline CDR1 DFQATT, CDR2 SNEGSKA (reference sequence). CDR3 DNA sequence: TGCAGCGCAGGGGGCGCAGGGGAAAAACTGTTTTTT. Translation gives CSAGGAGEKLFF.